The T cell receptor (beta chain) described here comes from a study of shared clonotypes between healthy human individuals. The data were produced by immunoSEQ multiplex PCR, yet TCRdb's version contains in-frame clones alone and is incomplete. The table lists about 1 million clones, approximately 72% of them singletons. The V gene's germline CDR1 is MNHNY and CDR2 SVGAGI (reference sequence). The V gene lost 6 bases and the J gene lost 3 bases, with 12 bases spanning the gap. The CDR3 is 13 residues long. Sequenced material: memory CD4+ T cells sorted from blood. Subset reported: CD45RA-negative fraction. This TCR was sampled from a man between 18 and 35 years old in good health. This chain connects TRBV6-6 to TRBJ2-7; D possibly corresponds to TRBD2 (6 bases). Here the CDR3 DNA reads TGTGCCAGCAGATACGGGACTGTCTACGAGCAGTACTTC. The encoded protein is CASRYGTVYEQYF.